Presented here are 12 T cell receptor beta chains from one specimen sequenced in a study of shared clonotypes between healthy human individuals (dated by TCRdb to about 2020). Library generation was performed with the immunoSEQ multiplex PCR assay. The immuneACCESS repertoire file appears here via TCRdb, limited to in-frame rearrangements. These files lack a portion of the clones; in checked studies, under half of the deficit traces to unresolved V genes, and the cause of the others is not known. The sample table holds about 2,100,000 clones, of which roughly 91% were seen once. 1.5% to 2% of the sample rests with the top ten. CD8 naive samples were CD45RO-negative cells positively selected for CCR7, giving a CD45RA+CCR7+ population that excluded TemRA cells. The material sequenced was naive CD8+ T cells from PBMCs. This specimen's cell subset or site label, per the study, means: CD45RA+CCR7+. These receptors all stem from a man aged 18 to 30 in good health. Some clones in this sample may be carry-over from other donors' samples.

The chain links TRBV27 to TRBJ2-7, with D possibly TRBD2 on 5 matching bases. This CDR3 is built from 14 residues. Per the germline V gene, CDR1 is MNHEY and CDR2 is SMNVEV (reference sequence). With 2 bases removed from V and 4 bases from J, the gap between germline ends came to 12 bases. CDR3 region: CASSLAPGMYEQYF. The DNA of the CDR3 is TGTGCCAGCAGTTTAGCCCCGGGGATGTACGAGCAGTACTTC.

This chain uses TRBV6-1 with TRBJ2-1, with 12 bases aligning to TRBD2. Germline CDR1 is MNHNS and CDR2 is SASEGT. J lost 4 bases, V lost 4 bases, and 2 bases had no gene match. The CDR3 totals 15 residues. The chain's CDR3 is CASSALAGGYNEQFF. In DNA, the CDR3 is TGTGCCAGCAGTGCTCTAGCGGGAGGGTACAATGAGCAGTTCTTC.

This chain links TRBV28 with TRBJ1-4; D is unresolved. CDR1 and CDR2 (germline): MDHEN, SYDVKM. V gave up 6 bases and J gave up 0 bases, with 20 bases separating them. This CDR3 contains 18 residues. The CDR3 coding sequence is TGTGCCAGCAGCGACAAGCTGTCTCTTAGAGCAACTAATGAAAAACTGTTTTTT. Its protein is CASSDKLSLRATNEKLFF.

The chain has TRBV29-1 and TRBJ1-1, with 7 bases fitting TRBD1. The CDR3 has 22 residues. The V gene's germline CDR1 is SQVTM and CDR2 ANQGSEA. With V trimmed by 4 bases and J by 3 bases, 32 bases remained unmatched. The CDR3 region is CSVVRDPAPQGKPQRWDTEAFF. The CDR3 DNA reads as TGCAGCGTTGTCCGCGATCCGGCTCCACAGGGGAAACCCCAAAGGTGGGACACTGAAGCTTTCTTT. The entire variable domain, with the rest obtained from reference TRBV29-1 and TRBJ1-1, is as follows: SAVISQKPSRDICQRGTSLTIQCQVDSQVTMMFWYRQQPGQSLTLIATANQGSEATYESGFVIDKFPISRPNLTFSTLTVSNMSPEDSSIYLCSVVRDPAPQGKPQRWDTEAFFGQGTRLTVV.

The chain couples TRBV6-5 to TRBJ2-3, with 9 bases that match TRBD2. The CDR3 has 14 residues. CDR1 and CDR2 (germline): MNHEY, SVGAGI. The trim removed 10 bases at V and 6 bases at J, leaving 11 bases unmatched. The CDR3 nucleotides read TGTGCCACCTCGTCGATAGCGGGAGTTGATACGCAGTATTTT. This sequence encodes CATSSIAGVDTQYF.

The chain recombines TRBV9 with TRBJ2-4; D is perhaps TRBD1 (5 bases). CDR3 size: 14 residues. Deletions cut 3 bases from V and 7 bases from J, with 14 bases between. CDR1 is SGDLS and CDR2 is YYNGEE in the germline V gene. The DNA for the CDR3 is TGTGCCAGCAGCGCACCTGACAGAATGAACATTCAGTACTTC. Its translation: CASSAPDRMNIQYF. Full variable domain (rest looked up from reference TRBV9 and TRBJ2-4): DSGVTQTPKHLITATGQRVTLRCSPRSGDLSVYWYQQSLDQGLQFLIQYYNGEERAKGNILERFSAQQFPDLHSELNLSSLELGDSALYFCASSAPDRMNIQYFGAGTRLSVL.

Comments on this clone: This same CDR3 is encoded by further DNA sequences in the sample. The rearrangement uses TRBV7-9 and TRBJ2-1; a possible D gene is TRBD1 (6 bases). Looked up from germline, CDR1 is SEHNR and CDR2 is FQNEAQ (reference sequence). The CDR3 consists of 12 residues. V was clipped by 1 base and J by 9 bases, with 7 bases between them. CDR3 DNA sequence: TGTGCCAGCAGCTTAGACAGGGTTGAGCAGTTCTTC. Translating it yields CASSLDRVEQFF.

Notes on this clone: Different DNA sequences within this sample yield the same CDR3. In nucleotides, the CDR3 is TGTGCCAGCAGTTTAATAGCGGGGGCCTACAATGAGCAGTTCTTC. Its translation: CASSLIAGAYNEQFF. The rearrangement uses TRBV27 and TRBJ2-1, with TRBD2 matching 9 bases. Germline V lookup: CDR1 MNHEY, CDR2 SMNVEV (reference sequence). The CDR3 has 15 amino acids. The trim removed 2 bases at V and 2 bases at J, leaving 1 base unmatched.

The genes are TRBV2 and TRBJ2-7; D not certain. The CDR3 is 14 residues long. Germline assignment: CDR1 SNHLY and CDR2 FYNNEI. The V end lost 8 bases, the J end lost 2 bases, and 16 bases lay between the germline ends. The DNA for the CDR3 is TGTGCCAGCTTAATGTGGAAGAGCCCCTACGAGCAGTACTTC. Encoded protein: CASLMWKSPYEQYF.

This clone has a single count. The CDR3 reads CASSRDREYETQYF. Written as DNA, the CDR3 is TGTGCCAGCAGCAGGGACAGGGAGTACGAGACCCAGTACTTC. V gene TRBV7-8 combines with J gene TRBJ2-5; 9 bases line up with TRBD1. This CDR3 is built from 14 residues. Germline V gives CDR1 SGHVS, CDR2 FQNEAQ. With V trimmed by 5 bases and J by 5 bases, 6 bases remained unmatched. Complete variable domain (other parts from reference TRBV7-8 and TRBJ2-5): GAGVSQSPRYKVAKRGQDVALRCDPISGHVSLFWYQQALGQGPEFLTYFQNEAQLDKSGLPSDRFFAERPEGSVSTLKIQRTQQEDSAVYLCASSRDREYETQYFGPGTRLLVL.

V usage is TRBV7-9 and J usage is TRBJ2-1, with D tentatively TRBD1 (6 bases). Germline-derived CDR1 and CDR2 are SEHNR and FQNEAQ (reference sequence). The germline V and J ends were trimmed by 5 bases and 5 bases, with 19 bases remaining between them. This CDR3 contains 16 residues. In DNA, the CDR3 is TGTGCCAGCAGCCCTAAGGGGACATCTATAGACAATGAGCAGTTCTTC. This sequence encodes CASSPKGTSIDNEQFF. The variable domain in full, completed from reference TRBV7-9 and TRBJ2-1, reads DTGVSQNPRHKITKRGQNVTFRCDPISEHNRLYWYRQTLGQGPEFLTYFQNEAQLEKSRLLSDRFSAERPKGSFSTLEIQRTEQGDSAMYLCASSPKGTSIDNEQFFGPGTRLTVL.

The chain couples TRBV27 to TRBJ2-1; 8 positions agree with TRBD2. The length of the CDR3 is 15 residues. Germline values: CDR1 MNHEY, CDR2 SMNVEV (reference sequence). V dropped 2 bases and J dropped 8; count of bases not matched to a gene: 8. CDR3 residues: CASSLRLAGHDEQFF. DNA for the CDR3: TGTGCCAGCAGTTTAAGGTTAGCGGGACACGATGAGCAGTTCTTC.